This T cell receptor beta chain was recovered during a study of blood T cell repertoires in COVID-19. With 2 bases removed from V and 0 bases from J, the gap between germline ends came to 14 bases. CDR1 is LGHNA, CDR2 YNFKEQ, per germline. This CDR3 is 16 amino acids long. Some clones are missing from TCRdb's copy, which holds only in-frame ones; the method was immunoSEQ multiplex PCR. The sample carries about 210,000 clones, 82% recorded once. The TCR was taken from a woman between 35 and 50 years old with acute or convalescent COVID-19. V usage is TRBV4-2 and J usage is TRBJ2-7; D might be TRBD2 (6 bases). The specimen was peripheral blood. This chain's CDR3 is CASSQSREASSYEQYF. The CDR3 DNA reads TGTGCCAGCAGCCAAAGTAGGGAGGCGAGCTCCTACGAGCAGTACTTC.